The 22 T cell receptor beta chains in this list originate from one sample, sequenced in a study of blood T cell repertoires in COVID-19 (dated by TCRdb to the early 2020s). Library preparation was by the immunoSEQ multiplex PCR assay. The immuneACCESS repertoire file appears here via TCRdb, limited to in-frame rearrangements. These files lack a portion of the clones; in checked studies, under half of the deficit traces to unresolved V genes, and the cause of the others is not known. The sample includes approximately 200,000 clones, with roughly three quarters observed a single time. The top ten clonotypes cover less than 7% of the sample. The sequencing input was peripheral blood. These TCRs come from a woman aged 40 to 50 with COVID-19, enrolled during active disease.

A few counts support this clone. The genes are TRBV11-2 and TRBJ2-1; 7 bases map to TRBD1. This CDR3 is 14 amino acids long. The germline V gene has CDR1 SGHAT and CDR2 FQNNGV. The junction had 5 bases not matched to a gene; V was cut back by 5 bases and J by 4 bases. CDR3 in amino acids: CASSGGQRYNEQFF. Written as DNA, the CDR3 is TGTGCCAGCAGCGGGGGACAGCGATACAATGAGCAGTTCTTC. The variable domain in full, with the rest retrieved from reference TRBV11-2 and TRBJ2-1, is EAGVAQSPRYKIIEKRQSVAFWCNPISGHATLYWYQQILGQGPKLLIQFQNNGVVDDSQLPKDRFSAERLKGVDSTLKIQPAKLEDSAVYLCASSGGQRYNEQFFGPGTRLTVL.

CDR3 DNA: TGTGCCAGCAGCGTAGCTTCCGCCGGGGGAGGGCAGTTCTTC. Encoded protein: CASSVASAGGGQFF. The genes are TRBV9 and TRBJ2-1, with D possibly being TRBD2 (6 bases). Trimming removed 0 bases from V and 12 bases from J, with 16 bases in between. The CDR3 consists of 14 residues. CDR1 is SGDLS and CDR2 is YYNGEE in the germline V gene.

The V and J genes are TRBV14 and TRBJ2-4; 9 positions match TRBD2. Trimming at V came to 1 base and at J to 9 bases, leaving 1 base not matched to a gene. The length of the CDR3 is 13 residues. CDR1 is SGHDN and CDR2 is FVKESK in the germline V gene. CDR3 in DNA: TGTGCCAGCAGCCAAGTACTAGCGGGCATTCAGTACTTC. Protein: CASSQVLAGIQYF.

The chain joins TRBV18 to TRBJ1-5; D is ambiguous. Trimming removed 3 bases at V and 0 bases at J, with 9 bases between. The CDR3 consists of 15 residues. Germline CDR1 reads KGHSH; CDR2 reads LQKENI. CDR3 coding DNA: TGTGCCAGCTCACCGCAACAGATTAGCAATCAGCCCCAGCATTTT. It codes for CASSPQQISNQPQHF.

The chain carries TRBV7-9 and TRBJ1-6; D ambiguous. CDR3 size: 14 residues. Germline V CDR1 and CDR2: SEHNR, FQNEAQ (reference sequence). V dropped 1 base and J dropped 7 bases, with 8 bases sitting between them. Here the CDR3 reads CASSLDPGNSPLHF. The CDR3 DNA follows: TGTGCCAGCAGCTTAGACCCAGGAAATTCACCCCTCCACTTT.

The chain combines TRBV6-5 with TRBJ1-1; D gene unclear. Germline-derived CDR1 and CDR2 are MNHEY and SVGAGI. Deletions cut 9 bases from V and 10 bases from J, with 18 bases between. This CDR3 has 12 residues. The CDR3 protein is CASSDGPRRAFF. CDR3 nucleotides: TGTGCCAGTAGCGACGGGCCCCGCAGAGCTTTCTTT.

This sequence joins TRBV30 and TRBJ2-3; no firm D call. The CDR3 contains 12 residues. The germline CDR1 and CDR2 sequences are GTSNPN and SVGIG (reference sequence). V was pared by 3 bases and J by 8 bases, with 12 bases between. The CDR3 DNA reads as TGTGCCTGGAGAGATCTCAGAGGTACGCAGTATTTT. Protein: CAWRDLRGTQYF. The whole variable domain, remainder taken from reference TRBV30 and TRBJ2-3, is SQTIHQWPATLVQPVGSPLSLECTVEGTSNPNLYWYRQAAGRGLQLLFYSVGIGQISSEVPQNLSASRPQDRQFILSSKKLLLSDSGFYLCAWRDLRGTQYFGPGTRLTVL.

The chain recombines TRBV6-2 or TRBV6-3 with TRBJ2-3, with 7 bases fitting TRBD2. The CDR3 totals 18 residues. Trimming took 0 bases from V and 0 from J; bases not matched to a gene: 9. In germline, CDR1 is MNHEY, CDR2 SVGEGT. CDR3 DNA sequence: TGTGCCAGCAGTTACTCGTTAAGCGGGAAGCCTAGCACAGATACGCAGTATTTT. Amino acid sequence: CASSYSLSGKPSTDTQYF.

This rearrangement joins TRBV29-1 to TRBJ1-1, with 8 bases that match TRBD1. From germline, CDR1 is SQVTM and CDR2 ANQGSEA. This CDR3 has 13 residues. V lost 7 bases, J lost 6 bases, and 10 bases stayed unmatched. The chain's CDR3 is CSGRTGLKAEAFF. The CDR3 DNA reads as TGCAGCGGCCGGACAGGGCTTAAGGCTGAAGCTTTCTTT.

J is TRBJ1-6 and V is TRBV5-6; 9 bases align to TRBD1. Germline loops: CDR1 SGHDT, CDR2 YYEEEE. Trimming took 5 bases from V and 9 from J; bases not matched to a gene: 12. The CDR3 runs 16 residues. CDR3 DNA sequence: TGTGCCAGCAGTTACACCGGGACAGGGAAGGTTTCACCCCTCCACTTT. Protein: CASSYTGTGKVSPLHF.

The rearrangement uses TRBV24-1 and TRBJ2-3, with a tentative D call TRBD1 (6 bases). V was pared by 2 bases and J by 6 bases, with 14 bases between. Germline V gene sequence: CDR1 KGHDR, CDR2 SFDVKD. This CDR3 comprises 15 residues. For the CDR3, the DNA is TGTGCCACCAGTGATTCGAGGGGGATGGGGGATACGCAGTATTTT. Protein sequence: CATSDSRGMGDTQYF.

This clone has only one observation. This chain connects TRBV2 to TRBJ1-5; a possible D gene is TRBD1 (6 bases). Germline CDR1 SNHLY, CDR2 FYNNEI. This CDR3 is built from 15 residues. The V gene lost 6 bases and the J gene lost 5 bases, with 17 bases spanning the gap. The CDR3: CASSTDSGGHQPQHF. The DNA of the CDR3 is TGTGCCAGCAGCACGGACAGCGGGGGGCATCAGCCCCAGCATTTT.

This clone has a handful of counts. The J gene is TRBJ2-7, the V gene TRBV5-4; TRBD1 matches 12 bases. Germline V lookup: CDR1 SGHNT, CDR2 YYREEE (reference sequence). The CDR3 contains 13 residues. After removal of 4 bases from V and 6 bases from J, the junction contained 2 bases not matched to a gene. CDR3 DNA sequence: TGTGCCAGCAGCCGGGACAGGGGGCTCGAGCAGTACTTC. This translates into CASSRDRGLEQYF.

The chain links TRBV7-9 to TRBJ2-7; the D gene is possibly TRBD1 (5 bases). CDR1 is SEHNR, CDR2 FQNEAQ, per germline (reference sequence). The CDR3 covers 17 residues. The V gene lost 11 bases and the J gene lost 7 bases, with 33 bases spanning the gap. CDR3 region: CASCPAAMGVQGEEQYF. The CDR3 nucleotides read TGTGCCTCCTGCCCCGCCGCCATGGGTGTCCAAGGGGAAGAGCAGTACTTC. The variable domain in full, with the rest retrieved from reference TRBV7-9 and TRBJ2-7, is DTGVSQNPRHKITKRGQNVTFRCDPISEHNRLYWYRQTLGQGPEFLTYFQNEAQLEKSRLLSDRFSAERPKGSFSTLEIQRTEQGDSAMYLCASCPAAMGVQGEEQYFGPGTRLTVT.

This chain links TRBV19 with TRBJ2-3, with D tentatively TRBD2 (6 bases). Germline V CDR1 and CDR2: LNHDA, SQIVND (reference sequence). This CDR3 is 13 amino acids long. The V gene lost 5 bases and the J gene lost 5 bases, with 11 bases spanning the gap. This CDR3 reads CASSWQGGDTQYF. CDR3 sequence (DNA): TGTGCCAGTAGTTGGCAGGGAGGAGATACGCAGTATTTT.

The chain links TRBV10-3 to TRBJ2-2, with D possibly TRBD2 on 5 matching bases. There are 13 residues in the CDR3. Trimming shortened V by 6 bases and J by 5 bases, and 10 bases separated the two germline ends. From germline, CDR1 is ENHRY and CDR2 SYGVKD. Here the CDR3 DNA reads TGTGCCATCAGCCCCTCGGGGACCGGGGAGCTGTTTTTT. The encoded protein is CAISPSGTGELFF.

CDR3 sequence (DNA): TGTGCCAGCAGTTTTACTCAGGGTGAGCAGTTCTTC. Translation: CASSFTQGEQFF. The chain couples TRBV12-3 or TRBV12-4 to TRBJ2-1; tentative D call: TRBD1 (5 bases). V was shortened by 3 bases and J by 9 bases, with 9 bases between the two germline ends. The CDR3 has 12 amino acids.

V and J are TRBV5-1 and TRBJ2-7; TRBD2 matches 8 bases. The CDR3 spans 16 residues. The germline V gene encodes CDR1 SGHRS and CDR2 YFSETQ. After removal of 3 bases from V and 9 bases from J, the junction contained 17 bases not matched to a gene. The CDR3 reads CASSSGGAGTPYAQYF. CDR3 nucleotide sequence: TGCGCCAGCAGCTCGGGAGGGGCAGGGACCCCCTATGCGCAGTACTTC.

This sequence joins TRBV5-1 and TRBJ2-7, with unresolved D. V lost 2 bases and J 0 bases, leaving 12 bases between the germline ends. Germline-derived CDR1 and CDR2 are SGHRS and YFSETQ. The CDR3 length is 15 residues. The CDR3 nucleotides read TGCGCCAGCAGCTTAAGTAGTTCAAGCTCCTACGAGCAGTACTTC. It translates to CASSLSSSSSYEQYF.

The chain has TRBV7-9 and TRBJ1-2, with 7 bases fitting TRBD1. The CDR3 is made up of 16 amino acids. Germline loops: CDR1 SEHNR, CDR2 FQNEAQ (reference sequence). J lost 1 base, V lost 4 bases, and 9 bases had no gene match. The CDR3 coding sequence is TGTGCCAGCAGCTCGCCCGGGACAGAAATTAACTATGGCTACACCTTC. This sequence encodes CASSSPGTEINYGYTF. The full variable domain, completed using reference TRBV7-9 and TRBJ1-2, is DTGVSQNPRHKITKRGQNVTFRCDPISEHNRLYWYRQTLGQGPEFLTYFQNEAQLEKSRLLSDRFSAERPKGSFSTLEIQRTEQGDSAMYLCASSSPGTEINYGYTFGSGTRLTVV.

The rearrangement uses TRBV5-1 and TRBJ1-3; D gene uncertain. The length of the CDR3 is 16 residues. Germline loops: CDR1 SGHRS, CDR2 YFSETQ. Trimming shortened V by 4 bases and J by 3 bases, and 17 bases separated the two germline ends. CDR3 loop: CASSPDIQAVGNTIYF. CDR3 DNA: TGCGCCAGCAGCCCAGACATCCAGGCCGTTGGAAACACCATATATTTT.

This sequence joins TRBV6-6 and TRBJ2-7; D is undetermined. This CDR3 has 15 amino acids. Germline CDR1 reads MNHNY; CDR2 reads SVGAGI (reference sequence). V shed 4 bases and J shed 5 bases, with 18 bases lying between them. The CDR3 nucleotides are TGTGCCAGCAGTTCGATACTGCAGGCCGTCAACGAGCAGTACTTC. This codes for CASSSILQAVNEQYF.